These 26 T cell receptor beta chains share one sample of origin, sequenced in a study of T cells in women clearing cervical HPV infection. TCRdb's copy holds only in-frame clones and misses some; the assay was immunoSEQ multiplex PCR. Here the sample table reports tens of thousands of clones. Sequenced: blood buffy coat. The receptor set was obtained from a woman aged 18 to 75 with a cervical HPV16 infection that either progressed to CIN3+ or cleared (not recorded which).

CDR3 loop: CASSPWISGGPYSYDYTF. CDR3 bases read: TGTGCCAGCTCACCATGGATTAGCGGGGGGCCTTATTCCTACGAC. The chain has TRBV18 and TRBJ1-2; the D gene is possibly TRBD1 (6 bases). The read is 3 residues too short to cover the CDR3 end, so that end is filled in from the germline J gene. Germline CDR1 reads KGHSH; CDR2 reads LQKENI. The CDR3 is 18 residues long.

As to this clone: With the read ending 3 residues before the CDR3 end, the germline J gene is used to fill in that end. The J gene is TRBJ2-3, the V gene TRBV29-1; D unclear. Germline CDR1 is SQVTM and CDR2 is ANQGSEA. V was cut by 7 bases and J by 1 base, with 12 bases left in between. This CDR3 region has 13 residues. The CDR3 loop is CSAEPRGTDTQYF. CDR3 DNA (partial): TGCAGCGCCGAGCCCCGGGGCACAGATACG.

On this clone: The missing CDR3 end, 3 residues past where the read stops, is filled in from the germline J gene. The V gene is TRBV18, the J gene TRBJ1-1; D gene ambiguous. Between the trimmed V and J ends, which lost 4 bases and 1 base, there was a span of 7 bases. The germline gives CDR1 KGHSH, CDR2 LQKENI. The CDR3 covers 13 residues. The CDR3: CASSQTTNTEAFF. The CDR3 bases that were read are TGTGCCAGCTCACAAACTACGAACACTGAA.

Worth noting for this clone: The read falls 3 residues short of the CDR3 end, and the missing part is taken from the germline J gene. The genes are TRBV5-1 and TRBJ1-4; D is ambiguous. With 5 bases removed from V and 7 bases from J, the gap between germline ends came to 15 bases. CDR1 and CDR2 from the germline V gene are SGHRS and YFSETQ. This CDR3 region has 14 residues. Incomplete CDR3 DNA: TGCGCCAGCAGGGCGGCGGAAGGAGGTGAAAAA. It yields the protein CASRAAEGGEK. The whole CDR3 sequence is CASRAAEGGEKLFF.

Comment on this clone: The read terminates 3 residues before the CDR3 end, so the remaining end is supplied by the germline J gene. This chain uses TRBV20-1 with TRBJ2-3; a weak D match, TRBD2 (5 bases). CDR1 is DFQATT, CDR2 SNEGSKA, per germline (reference sequence). Trimming took off 1 base at V and 3 bases at J, with 8 bases between the two ends. The CDR3 has 13 amino acids. Here the CDR3 reads CSARVSGTDTQYF. The sequenced CDR3 bases are TGCAGTGCTAGAGTCTCGGGGACAGATACG.

Details on this clone: Read coverage stops 3 residues before the CDR3 terminus; the germline J gene supplies the remainder. This chain connects TRBV6-1 to TRBJ2-7; TRBD2 matches 10 bases. This CDR3 has 17 amino acids. The V segment lost 2 bases and the J segment 6 bases; nucleotides outside the gene matches: 13. Looked up from germline, CDR1 is MNHNS and CDR2 is SASEGT. The CDR3 here is CASSELPLAGAVGEQYF. CDR3 DNA, as far as it was read: TGTGCCAGCAGTGAACTTCCCCTAGCGGGAGCAGTGGGCGAG.

A word on this clone: The read stops 3 residues short of the end of the CDR3; the missing end is completed from the germline J gene. This sequence joins TRBV5-1 and TRBJ2-3; D uncertain. The germline gives CDR1 SGHRS, CDR2 YFSETQ. The CDR3 contains 14 residues. Incomplete CDR3 DNA: TGCGCCAGCAGCTTGGGGCGGTCCCAAGAGACG. Protein: CASSLGRSQET. The entire CDR3 protein is CASSLGRSQETQYF.

A word on this clone: The CDR3 end is not reached by the read, which stops 3 residues before it; the germline J gene fills it in. The chain links TRBV7-3 to TRBJ2-2; 11 bases align to TRBD2. CDR3 length equals 16 residues. In germline, CDR1 is SGHTA, CDR2 FQGTGA. After removal of 5 bases from V and 5 bases from J, the junction contained 7 bases not matched to a gene. CDR3 sequence: CASSTTSGGRTGELFF. The DNA read from the CDR3 is TGTGCCAGCAGCACCACTAGCGGGGGTAGGACCGGGGAG.

A remark on this clone: Germline and junction disagree at one end, which may indicate a read error. The read ends 3 residues shy of where the CDR3 ends; the end is completed using the germline J gene. The chain has TRBV20-1 and TRBJ1-3; D gene uncertain. Germline CDR1 is DFQATT and CDR2 is SNEGSKA (reference sequence). The CDR3 totals 14 residues. The CDR3 loop is CSARAGGSENTIYF. The CDR3 DNA, read in part, is TGCAGTGCTAGAGCTGGAGGGTCTGAAAACACC.

Details on this clone: From the germline J gene comes the end of the CDR3, since the read stops 3 residues before it. The chain uses TRBV5-5 and TRBJ2-3; TRBD1 aligns across 8 bases. The germline V gene encodes CDR1 SGHKS and CDR2 YYEKEE (reference sequence). The CDR3 is 14 residues long. The sequenced part of the CDR3 DNA is TGTGCCAGCAGCGGAGGACAGGGCGGAGAGACG. Translated, it gives CASSGGQGGET. The whole CDR3 reads CASSGGQGGETQYF.

A note on this clone: The sequence runs out 3 residues before the end of the CDR3; the remainder is reconstructed from the germline J gene. This chain uses TRBV6-1 with TRBJ1-4, with unresolved D. Germline values: CDR1 MNHNS, CDR2 SASEGT. Trimming removed 1 base from V and 3 bases from J, with 6 bases in between. The CDR3 extends over 14 amino acids. CDR3 sequence reads: CASSEGPSNEKLFF. The CDR3 bases that were read are TGTGCCAGCAGTGAAGGGCCGTCTAATGAAAAA.

About this clone: The read stops 3 residues short of the end of the CDR3; the missing end is completed from the germline J gene. The rearrangement joins TRBV5-1 to TRBJ2-1, with a tentative D call TRBD2 (5 bases). The CDR3 runs 13 residues. The V and J ends lost 7 bases and 0 bases respectively, with 8 bases between them. CDR1 SGHRS and CDR2 YFSETQ come from the germline V gene. CDR3 sequence: CASRAGSYNEQFF. The covered CDR3 bases are TGCGCCAGCCGTGCGGGCTCCTACAATGAG.

A note on this clone: The read ends 3 residues shy of where the CDR3 ends; the end is completed using the germline J gene. The V and J genes are TRBV6-1 and TRBJ2-1, with D unresolved. The CDR3 loop spans 12 amino acids. The V and J ends lost 3 bases and 8 bases respectively, with 8 bases between them. In germline, CDR1 is MNHNS, CDR2 SASEGT. The covered CDR3 bases are TGTGCCAGCAGTGACTATCGTCATGAG. Translated, it gives CASSDYRHE. The full CDR3 reads CASSDYRHEQFF.

CDR3 amino acids: CASSEGTGLQETQYF. The sequenced CDR3 bases are TGCGCCAGCAGTGAGGGGACAGGGCTACAAGAGACC. This chain joins TRBV10-2 and TRBJ2-5; TRBD1 matches at 9 bases. Sequencing ends 3 residues short of the CDR3 end; the germline J gene provides the rest. Germline loops: CDR1 WSHSY, CDR2 SAAADI. The CDR3 is made up of 15 amino acids. V trimming: 2 bases; J trimming: 2 bases; junction bases outside the gene matches: 3.

In the case of this clone: The read ends 3 residues before the CDR3 terminus; that terminus is restored from the germline J gene. This chain connects TRBV18 to TRBJ1-2; no definite D call. The germline V gene has CDR1 KGHSH and CDR2 LQKENI. The CDR3 extends over 14 amino acids. Trimming took off 8 bases at V and 1 base at J, with 14 bases between the two ends. CDR3 sequence reads: CASAGNLVNYGYTF. The part of the CDR3 DNA that was read is TGTGCCAGCGCGGGCAATCTAGTTAACTATGGC.

A word on this clone: The CDR3 is cut off 3 residues early in the read; its end comes from the germline J gene. The gene calls are TRBV20-1 and TRBJ1-4; no firm D call. The V gene's germline CDR1 is DFQATT and CDR2 SNEGSKA (reference sequence). The CDR3 is 14 residues long. CDR3 bases read: TGCAGTGCTAGGCAGCGAGTCTATAATTCACCA. Translating it yields CSARQRVYNSP. The full CDR3 is CSARQRVYNSPLFF.

Concerning this clone: Coverage ceases 3 residues before the CDR3 finishes, and the germline J gene fills in the end. The V gene is TRBV18, the J gene TRBJ2-7, with a possible D match to TRBD1 (6 bases). The CDR3 has 15 amino acids. Germline CDR1 and CDR2: KGHSH and LQKENI. Trimming took 4 bases from V and 2 from J, leaving 15 bases between them. Partial CDR3 DNA: TGTGCCAGCTCACGTACGACAGGATCACCCTACGAG. Translation: CASSRTTGSPYE. The whole CDR3 is CASSRTTGSPYEQYF.

Of note for this clone: The CDR3 extends 3 residues past the end of the read, so its final part is completed from the germline J gene. The chain combines TRBV7-9 with TRBJ2-3; TRBD2 might be the D (6 bases). This CDR3 has 14 amino acids. Germline V CDR1 and CDR2: SEHNR, FQNEAQ (reference sequence). Partial CDR3 DNA: TGTGCCAGCAGACGGGCGGGGTGGGAAGAGACG. It codes for CASRRAGWEET. The whole CDR3 protein is CASRRAGWEETQYF. The full variable domain, completed using reference TRBV7-9 and TRBJ2-3, is DTGVSQNPRHKITKRGQNVTFRCDPISEHNRLYWYRQTLGQGPEFLTYFQNEAQLEKSRLLSDRFSAERPKGSFSTLEIQRTEQGDSAMYLCASRRAGWEETQYFGPGTRLTVL.

As concerns this clone: The read falls 3 residues short of the CDR3 end, and the missing part is taken from the germline J gene. The chain couples TRBV30 to TRBJ2-5; a weak D match, TRBD2 (6 bases). The CDR3 loop spans 14 amino acids. V was cut by 0 bases and J by 6 bases, with 14 bases left in between. Germline assignment: CDR1 GTSNPN and CDR2 SVGIG (reference sequence). The sequenced CDR3 bases are TGTGCCTGGAGTGTACTCGGGGACTCGAAGACC. It codes for CAWSVLGDSKT. The entire CDR3 protein reads CAWSVLGDSKTQYF.

A remark on this clone: The sequence runs out 3 residues before the end of the CDR3; the remainder is reconstructed from the germline J gene. V and J are TRBV19 and TRBJ2-1, with 10 bases identical to TRBD1. The CDR3 spans 15 residues. V was clipped by 11 bases and J by 0 bases; unmatched bases: 7. The V gene's germline CDR1 is LNHDA and CDR2 SQIVND (reference sequence). Incomplete CDR3 DNA: TGTGCCGGGACAGGGGACGATAGCTCCTACAATGAG. It codes for CAGTGDDSSYNE. The whole CDR3 sequence is CAGTGDDSSYNEQFF.

Comments on this clone: The read ends 3 residues early relative to the CDR3; the germline J gene fills the gap. The genes are TRBV18 and TRBJ1-1, with D possibly TRBD1 on 5 matching bases. The CDR3 is made up of 14 amino acids. Germline values: CDR1 KGHSH, CDR2 LQKENI. V lost 4 bases and J lost 1, with 10 bases in between. The CDR3 sequence is CASSREGQNTEAFF. CDR3 bases read: TGTGCCAGCTCACGTGAAGGACAGAACACTGAA.

Details on this clone: The CDR3 end lies 3 residues beyond the end of the read and is filled in from the germline J gene. The rearrangement joins TRBV18 to TRBJ2-1, with D perhaps matching TRBD2 (6 bases). The CDR3 runs to 13 residues. V lost 4 bases to trimming and J lost 8 bases, with 12 bases between them. CDR1 KGHSH and CDR2 LQKENI come from the germline V gene. This chain's CDR3 is CASSQTSHYEQFF. The covered CDR3 bases are TGTGCCAGCTCACAAACTAGCCACTATGAG.

The sequenced part of the CDR3 DNA is TGTGCCAGTAGTATTCTCAGCGGAAAGACCAATGAG. It is translated as CASSILSGKTNE. The whole CDR3 region reads CASSILSGKTNEQFF. The rearrangement uses TRBV19 and TRBJ2-1; D is possibly TRBD2 (5 bases). The read terminates 3 residues before the CDR3 end, so the remaining end is supplied by the germline J gene. Looked up from germline, CDR1 is LNHDA and CDR2 is SQIVND (reference sequence). The CDR3 is made up of 15 amino acids. The V and J ends lost 3 bases and 6 bases respectively, with 15 bases between them.

To note about this clone: The read gets to within 3 residues of the CDR3 end, and the germline J gene fills in the rest. The rearrangement links TRBV19 to TRBJ2-5; 7 nucleotides agree with TRBD1. There are 13 residues in the CDR3. V was pared by 5 bases and J by 5 bases, with 5 bases of the junction left unmatched. In germline, CDR1 is LNHDA, CDR2 SQIVND (reference sequence). The CDR3 protein is CASSLDRAETQYF. The DNA read from the CDR3 is TGTGCCAGTAGTCTTGACAGGGCTGAGACC.

Note on this clone: The read gets to within 3 residues of the CDR3 end, and the germline J gene fills in the rest. This chain uses TRBV7-3 with TRBJ2-1; TRBD2 matches at 8 bases. The ends lost 5 bases at V and 4 bases at J; junction bases unmatched: 7. This CDR3 is 15 amino acids long. In germline, CDR1 is SGHTA, CDR2 FQGTGA. CDR3 DNA (partial): TGTGCCAGCAGCCCTACTAGCGGTAATTACAATGAG. Its translation: CASSPTSGNYNE. In full, the CDR3 is CASSPTSGNYNEQFF.

About this clone: With the read ending 3 residues before the CDR3 end, the germline J gene is used to fill in that end. The chain recombines TRBV20-1 with TRBJ2-2, with TRBD1 matching over 7 bases. The germline gives CDR1 DFQATT, CDR2 SNEGSKA (reference sequence). This CDR3 region has 14 residues. V dropped 5 bases and J dropped 0; count of bases not matched to a gene: 3. The CDR3 bases that were read are TGCAGTGCTGCCGGGACAGCGAACACCGGGGAG. Translating it yields CSAAGTANTGE. The whole CDR3 reads CSAAGTANTGELFF.